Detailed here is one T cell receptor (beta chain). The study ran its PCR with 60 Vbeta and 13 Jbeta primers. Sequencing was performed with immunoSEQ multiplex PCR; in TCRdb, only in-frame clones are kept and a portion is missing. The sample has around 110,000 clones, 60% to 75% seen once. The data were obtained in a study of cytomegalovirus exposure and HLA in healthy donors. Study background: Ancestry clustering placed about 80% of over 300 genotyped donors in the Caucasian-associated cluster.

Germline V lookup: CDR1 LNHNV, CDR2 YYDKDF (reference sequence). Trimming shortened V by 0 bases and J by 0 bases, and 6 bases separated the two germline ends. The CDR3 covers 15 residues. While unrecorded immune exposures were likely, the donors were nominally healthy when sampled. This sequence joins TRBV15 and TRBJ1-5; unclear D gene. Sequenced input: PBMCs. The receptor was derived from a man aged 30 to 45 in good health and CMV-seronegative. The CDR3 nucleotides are TGTGCCACCAGCAGAGAGCACAATAGCAATCAGCCCCAGCATTTT. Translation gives CATSREHNSNQPQHF.